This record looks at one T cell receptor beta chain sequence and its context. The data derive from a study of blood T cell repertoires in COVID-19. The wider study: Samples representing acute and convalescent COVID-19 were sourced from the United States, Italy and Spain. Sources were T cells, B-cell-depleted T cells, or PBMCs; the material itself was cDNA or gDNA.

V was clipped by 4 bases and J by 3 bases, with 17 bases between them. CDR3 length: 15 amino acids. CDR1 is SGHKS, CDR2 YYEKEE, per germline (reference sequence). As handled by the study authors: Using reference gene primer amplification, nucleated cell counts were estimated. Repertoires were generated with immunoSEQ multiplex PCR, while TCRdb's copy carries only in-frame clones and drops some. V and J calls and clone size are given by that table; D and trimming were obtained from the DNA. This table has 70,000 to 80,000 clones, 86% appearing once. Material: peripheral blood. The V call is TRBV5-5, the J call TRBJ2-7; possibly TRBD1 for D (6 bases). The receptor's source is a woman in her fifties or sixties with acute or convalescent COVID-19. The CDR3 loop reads CASSLGAGTLYEQYF. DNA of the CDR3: TGTGCCAGCAGCCTGGGTGCCGGGACACTCTACGAGCAGTACTTC.